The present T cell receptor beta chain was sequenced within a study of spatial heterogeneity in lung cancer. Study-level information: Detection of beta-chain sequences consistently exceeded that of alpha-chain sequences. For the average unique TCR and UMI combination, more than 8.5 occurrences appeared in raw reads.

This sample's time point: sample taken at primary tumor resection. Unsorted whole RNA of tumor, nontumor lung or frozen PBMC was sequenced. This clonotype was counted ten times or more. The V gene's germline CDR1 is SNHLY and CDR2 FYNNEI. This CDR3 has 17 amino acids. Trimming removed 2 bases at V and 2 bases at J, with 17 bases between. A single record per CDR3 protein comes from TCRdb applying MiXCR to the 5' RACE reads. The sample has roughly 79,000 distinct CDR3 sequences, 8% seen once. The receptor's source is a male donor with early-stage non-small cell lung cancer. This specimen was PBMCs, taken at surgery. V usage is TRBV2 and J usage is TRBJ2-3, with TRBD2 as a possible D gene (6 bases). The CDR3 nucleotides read TGTGCCAGCAGTGAAAAGACCGTTAGCGGTATCACAGATACGCAGTATTTT. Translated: CASSEKTVSGITDTQYF.